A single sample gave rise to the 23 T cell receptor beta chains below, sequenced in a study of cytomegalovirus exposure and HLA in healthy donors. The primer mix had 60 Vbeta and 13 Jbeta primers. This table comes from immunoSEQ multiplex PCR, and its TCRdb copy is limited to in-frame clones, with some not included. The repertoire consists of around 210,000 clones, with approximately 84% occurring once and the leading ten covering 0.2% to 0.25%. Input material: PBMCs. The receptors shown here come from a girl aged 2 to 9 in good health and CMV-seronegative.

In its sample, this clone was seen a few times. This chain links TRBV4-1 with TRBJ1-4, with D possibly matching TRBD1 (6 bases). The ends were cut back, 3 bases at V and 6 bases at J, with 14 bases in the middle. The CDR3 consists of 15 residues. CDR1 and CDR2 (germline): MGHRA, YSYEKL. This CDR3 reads CASSQNRDKDEKLFF. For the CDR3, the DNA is TGCGCCAGCAGCCAGAATCGGGACAAAGATGAAAAACTGTTTTTT.

The CDR3 spells CSLRLAGSTDTQYF. CDR3 nucleotides: TGCAGCTTAAGACTAGCGGGATCCACAGATACGCAGTATTTT. This chain links TRBV29-1 with TRBJ2-3; 11 nucleotides align to TRBD2. The CDR3 has 14 amino acids. Germline V gene lookup returns CDR1 SQVTM and CDR2 ANQGSEA. With 8 bases clipped from V and 2 bases from J, the junction kept 6 bases outside the gene matches.

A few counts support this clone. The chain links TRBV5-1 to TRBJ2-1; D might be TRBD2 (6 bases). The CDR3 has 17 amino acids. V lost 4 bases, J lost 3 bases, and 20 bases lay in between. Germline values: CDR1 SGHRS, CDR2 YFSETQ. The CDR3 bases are TGCGCCAGCAGCCCTTGGGCGGGGCTGAGGATCTACAATGAGCAGTTCTTC. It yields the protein CASSPWAGLRIYNEQFF.

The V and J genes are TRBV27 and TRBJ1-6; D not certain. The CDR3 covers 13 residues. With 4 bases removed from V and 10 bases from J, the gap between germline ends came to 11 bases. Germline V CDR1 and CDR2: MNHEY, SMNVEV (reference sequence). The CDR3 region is CASSYLGGSPLHF. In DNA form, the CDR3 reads TGTGCCAGCAGTTATTTGGGAGGGTCACCCCTCCACTTT.

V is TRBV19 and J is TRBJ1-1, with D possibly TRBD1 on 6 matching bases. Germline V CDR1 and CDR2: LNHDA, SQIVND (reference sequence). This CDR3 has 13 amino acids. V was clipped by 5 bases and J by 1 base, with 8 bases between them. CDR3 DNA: TGTGCCAGTAGTCCCAGGGGGAACACTGAAGCTTTCTTT. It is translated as CASSPRGNTEAFF. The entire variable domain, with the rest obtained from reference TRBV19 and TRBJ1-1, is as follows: DGGITQSPKYLFRKEGQNVTLSCEQNLNHDAMYWYRQDPGQGLRLIYYSQIVNDFQKGDIAEGYSVSREKKESFPLTVTSAQKNPTAFYLCASSPRGNTEAFFGQGTRLTVV.

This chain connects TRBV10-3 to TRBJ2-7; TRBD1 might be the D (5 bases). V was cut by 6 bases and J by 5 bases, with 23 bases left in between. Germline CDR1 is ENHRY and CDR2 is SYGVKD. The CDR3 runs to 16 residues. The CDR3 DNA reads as TGTGCCATCAGCATCAAACAGGTCTCTTATACGGACGAGCAGTACTTC. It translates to CAISIKQVSYTDEQYF.

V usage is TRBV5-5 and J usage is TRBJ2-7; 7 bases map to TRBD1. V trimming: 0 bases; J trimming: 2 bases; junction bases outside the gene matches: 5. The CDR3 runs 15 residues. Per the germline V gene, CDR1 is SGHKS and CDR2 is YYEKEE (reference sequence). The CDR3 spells CASSLETGSPYEQYF. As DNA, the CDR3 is TGTGCCAGCAGCTTGGAGACAGGGTCACCCTACGAGCAGTACTTC.

The DNA for the CDR3 is TGTGCCAGCAGTGACGCCCCGGGACTAGCCCTCTACGAGCAGTACTTC. Translating it yields CASSDAPGLALYEQYF. V gene TRBV6-1 combines with J gene TRBJ2-7; 9 nucleotides align to TRBD2. Germline values: CDR1 MNHNS, CDR2 SASEGT. V gave up 3 bases and J gave up 3 bases; unmatched junction bases: 9. This CDR3 is built from 16 residues.

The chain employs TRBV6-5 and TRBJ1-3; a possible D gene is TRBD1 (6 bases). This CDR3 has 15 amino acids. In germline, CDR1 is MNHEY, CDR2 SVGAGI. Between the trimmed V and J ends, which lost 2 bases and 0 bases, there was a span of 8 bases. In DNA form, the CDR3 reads TGTGCCAGCAGTTACGAAGGGGGCTCTGGAAACACCATATATTTT. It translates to CASSYEGGSGNTIYF.

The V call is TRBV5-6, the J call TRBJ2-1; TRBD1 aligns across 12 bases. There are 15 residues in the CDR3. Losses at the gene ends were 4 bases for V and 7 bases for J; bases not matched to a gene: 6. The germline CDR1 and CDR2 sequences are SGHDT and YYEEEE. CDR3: CASSLGQGAPNEQFF. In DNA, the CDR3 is TGTGCCAGCAGCCTGGGACAGGGGGCTCCTAATGAGCAGTTCTTC.

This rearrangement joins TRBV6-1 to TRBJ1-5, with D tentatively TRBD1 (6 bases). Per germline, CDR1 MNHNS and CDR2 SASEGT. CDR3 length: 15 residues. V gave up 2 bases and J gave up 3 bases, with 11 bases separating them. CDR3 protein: CASSEIDRSNQPQHF. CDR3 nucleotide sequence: TGTGCCAGCAGTGAAATAGACAGGTCCAATCAGCCCCAGCATTTT.

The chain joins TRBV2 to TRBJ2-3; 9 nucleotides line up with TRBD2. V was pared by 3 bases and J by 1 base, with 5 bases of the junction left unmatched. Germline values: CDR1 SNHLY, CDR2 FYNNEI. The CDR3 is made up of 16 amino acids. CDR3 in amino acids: CASSELAGPRTDTQYF. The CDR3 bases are TGTGCCAGCAGTGAGCTAGCGGGGCCCCGCACAGATACGCAGTATTTT.

The CDR3 bases are TGTGCCAGTATAAGGACAGGGGGCCTTCGGGGCAATCAGCCCCAGCATTTT. This gives the protein CASIRTGGLRGNQPQHF. The J gene is TRBJ1-5, the V gene TRBV19; 11 nucleotides line up with TRBD1. CDR1 is LNHDA, CDR2 SQIVND, per germline (reference sequence). V dropped 7 bases and J dropped 2; count of bases not matched to a gene: 10. The CDR3 contains 17 residues.

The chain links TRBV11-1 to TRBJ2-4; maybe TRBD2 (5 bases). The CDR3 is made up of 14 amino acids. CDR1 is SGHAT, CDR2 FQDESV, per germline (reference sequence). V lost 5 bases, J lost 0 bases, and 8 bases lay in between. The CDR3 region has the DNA TGTGCCAGCAGCAATGGACTAGCCAAAAACATTCAGTACTTC. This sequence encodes CASSNGLAKNIQYF.

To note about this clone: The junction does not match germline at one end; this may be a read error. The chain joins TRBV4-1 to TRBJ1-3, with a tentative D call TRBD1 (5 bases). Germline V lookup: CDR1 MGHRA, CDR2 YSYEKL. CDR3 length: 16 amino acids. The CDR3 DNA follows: TGCGTCAGCAGCCAAGTAGGCCAGGGCTCTGGAAACACCATATATTTT. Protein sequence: CVSSQVGQGSGNTIYF.

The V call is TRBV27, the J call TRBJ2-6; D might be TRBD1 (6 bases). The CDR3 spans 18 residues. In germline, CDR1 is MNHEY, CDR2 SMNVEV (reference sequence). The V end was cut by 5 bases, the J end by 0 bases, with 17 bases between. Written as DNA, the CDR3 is TGTGCCAGCAGTGCCCCCCTGACAGGTATCTCTGGGGCCAACGTCCTGACTTTC. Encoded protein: CASSAPLTGISGANVLTF.

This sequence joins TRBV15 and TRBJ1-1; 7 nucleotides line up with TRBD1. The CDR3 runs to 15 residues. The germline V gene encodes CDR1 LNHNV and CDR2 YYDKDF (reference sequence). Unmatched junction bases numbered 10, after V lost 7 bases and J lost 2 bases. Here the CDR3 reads CATTVWTGPNTEAFF. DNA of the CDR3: TGTGCCACCACCGTCTGGACAGGACCCAACACTGAAGCTTTCTTT. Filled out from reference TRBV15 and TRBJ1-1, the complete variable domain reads DAMVIQNPRYQVTQFGKPVTLSCSQTLNHNVMYWYQQKSSQAPKLLFHYYDKDFNNEADTPDNFQSRRPNTSFCFLDIRSPGLGDTAMYLCATTVWTGPNTEAFFGQGTRLTVV.

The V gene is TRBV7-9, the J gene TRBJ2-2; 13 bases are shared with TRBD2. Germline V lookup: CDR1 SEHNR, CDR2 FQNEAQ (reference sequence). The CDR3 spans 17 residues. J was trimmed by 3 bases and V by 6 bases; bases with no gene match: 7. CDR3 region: CASRGVGLAGYTGELFF. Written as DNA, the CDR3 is TGTGCCAGCAGGGGAGTGGGACTAGCGGGATACACCGGGGAGCTGTTTTTT.

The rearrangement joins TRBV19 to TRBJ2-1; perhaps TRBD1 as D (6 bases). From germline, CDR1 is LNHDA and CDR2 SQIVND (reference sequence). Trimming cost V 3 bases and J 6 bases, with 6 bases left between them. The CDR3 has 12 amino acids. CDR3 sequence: CASSIRGNEQFF. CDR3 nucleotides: TGTGCCAGTAGTATCAGGGGCAATGAGCAGTTCTTC.

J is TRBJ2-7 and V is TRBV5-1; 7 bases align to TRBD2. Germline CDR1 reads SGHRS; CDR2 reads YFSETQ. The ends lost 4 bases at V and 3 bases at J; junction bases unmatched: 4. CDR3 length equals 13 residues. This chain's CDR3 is CASSLRTSYEQYF. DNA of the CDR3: TGCGCCAGCAGCCTCCGGACTAGCTACGAGCAGTACTTC. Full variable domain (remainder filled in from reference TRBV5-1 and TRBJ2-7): KAGVTQTPRYLIKTRGQQVTLSCSPISGHRSVSWYQQTPGQGLQFLFEYFSETQRNKGNFPGRFSGRQFSNSRSEMNVSTLELGDSALYLCASSLRTSYEQYFGPGTRLTVT.

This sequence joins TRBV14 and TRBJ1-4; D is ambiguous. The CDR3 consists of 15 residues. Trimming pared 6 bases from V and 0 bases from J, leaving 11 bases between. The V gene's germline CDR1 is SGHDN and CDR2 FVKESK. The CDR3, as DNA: TGTGCCAGCAGTCTCTACAGAACAACTAATGAAAAACTGTTTTTT. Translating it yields CASSLYRTTNEKLFF. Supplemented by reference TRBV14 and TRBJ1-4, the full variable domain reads EAGVTQFPSHSVIEKGQTVTLRCDPISGHDNLYWYRRVMGKEIKFLLHFVKESKQDESGMPNNRFLAERTGGTYSTLKVQPAELEDSGVYFCASSLYRTTNEKLFFGSGTQLSVL.

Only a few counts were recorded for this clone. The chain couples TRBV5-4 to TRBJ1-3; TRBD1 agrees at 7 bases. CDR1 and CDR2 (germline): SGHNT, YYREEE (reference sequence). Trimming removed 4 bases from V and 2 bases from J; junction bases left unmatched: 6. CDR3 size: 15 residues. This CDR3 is CASSPGQETGNTIYF. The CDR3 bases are TGTGCCAGCAGCCCTGGACAGGAAACTGGAAACACCATATATTTT.

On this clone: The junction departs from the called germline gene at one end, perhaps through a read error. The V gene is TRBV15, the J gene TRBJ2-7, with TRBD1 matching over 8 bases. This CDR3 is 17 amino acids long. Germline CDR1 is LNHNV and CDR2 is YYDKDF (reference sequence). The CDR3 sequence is CATSRGKDRAISYEQYF. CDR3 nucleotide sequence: TGTGCCACCAGCAGAGGAAAGGACAGGGCTATCTCCTACGAGCAGTATTTC.